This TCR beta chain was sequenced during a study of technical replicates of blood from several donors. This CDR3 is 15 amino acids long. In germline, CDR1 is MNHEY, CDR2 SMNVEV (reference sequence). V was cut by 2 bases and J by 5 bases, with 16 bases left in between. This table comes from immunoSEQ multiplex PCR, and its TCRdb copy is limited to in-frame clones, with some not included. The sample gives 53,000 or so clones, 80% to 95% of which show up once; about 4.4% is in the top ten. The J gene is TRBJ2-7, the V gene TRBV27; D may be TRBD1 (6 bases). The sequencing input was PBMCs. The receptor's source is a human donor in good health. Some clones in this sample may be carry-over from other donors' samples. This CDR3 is CASSLEPRGWDEQYF. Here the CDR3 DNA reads TGTGCCAGCAGTTTAGAGCCCAGGGGCTGGGACGAGCAGTACTTC.